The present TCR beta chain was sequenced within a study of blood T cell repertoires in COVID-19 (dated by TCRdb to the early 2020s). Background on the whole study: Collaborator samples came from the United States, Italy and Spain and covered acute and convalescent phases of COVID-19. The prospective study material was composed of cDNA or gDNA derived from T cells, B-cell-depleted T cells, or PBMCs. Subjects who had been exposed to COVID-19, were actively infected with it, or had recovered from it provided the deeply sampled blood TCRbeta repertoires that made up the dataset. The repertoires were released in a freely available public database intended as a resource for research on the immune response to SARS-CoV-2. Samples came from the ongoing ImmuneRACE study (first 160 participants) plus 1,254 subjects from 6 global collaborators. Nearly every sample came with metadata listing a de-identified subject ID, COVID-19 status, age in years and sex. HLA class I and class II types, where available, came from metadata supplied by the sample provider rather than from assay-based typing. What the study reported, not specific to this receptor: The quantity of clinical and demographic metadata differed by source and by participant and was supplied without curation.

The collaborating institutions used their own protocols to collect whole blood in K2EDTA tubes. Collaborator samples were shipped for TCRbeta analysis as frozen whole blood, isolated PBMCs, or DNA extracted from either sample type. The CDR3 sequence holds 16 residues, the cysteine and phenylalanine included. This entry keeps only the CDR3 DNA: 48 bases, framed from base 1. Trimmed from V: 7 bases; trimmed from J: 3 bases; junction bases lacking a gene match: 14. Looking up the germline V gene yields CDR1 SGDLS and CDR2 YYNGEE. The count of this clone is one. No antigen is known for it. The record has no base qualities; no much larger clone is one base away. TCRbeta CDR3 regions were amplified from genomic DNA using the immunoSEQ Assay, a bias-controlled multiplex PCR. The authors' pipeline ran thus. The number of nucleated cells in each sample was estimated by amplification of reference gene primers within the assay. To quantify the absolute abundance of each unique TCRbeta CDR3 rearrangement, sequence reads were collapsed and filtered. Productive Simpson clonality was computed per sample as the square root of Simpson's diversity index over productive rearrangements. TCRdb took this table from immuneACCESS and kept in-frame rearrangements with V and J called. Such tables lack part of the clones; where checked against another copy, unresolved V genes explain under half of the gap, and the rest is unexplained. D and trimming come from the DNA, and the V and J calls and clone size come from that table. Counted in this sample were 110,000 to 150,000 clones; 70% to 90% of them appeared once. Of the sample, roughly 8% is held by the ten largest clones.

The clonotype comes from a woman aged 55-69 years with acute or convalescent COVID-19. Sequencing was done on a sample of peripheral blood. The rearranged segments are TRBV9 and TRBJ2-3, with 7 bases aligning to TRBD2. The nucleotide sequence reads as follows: TGTGCCAGCGGCGGCCGGTCCGCGGGGGTTACAGATACGCAGTATTTT. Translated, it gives CASGGRSAGVTDTQYF.